A single T cell receptor (beta chain) is shown here with its context. Antigen unknown. This CDR3 has 12 amino acids. Deletions cut 3 bases from V and 6 bases from J, with 8 bases between. Germline V gene lookup returns CDR1 LNHDA and CDR2 SQIVND (reference sequence). These data come from a study of T-cell memory formation after mild COVID-19. Study-level points and caveats: Clones that contracted from day 15 to 85 had balanced CD4/CD8; later expanders were CD4+ biased.

TCRdb ran MiXCR on the 5' RACE reads and lists one entry per CDR3 protein. The table shows about 430,000 distinct CDR3 sequences, with 20% to 25% occurring only once. The sample taken for sequencing was PBMCs or a T cell subset sorted from them (not recorded which). The chain joins TRBV19 to TRBJ1-1; D call uncertain. The clonotype comes from an adult woman who had mild COVID-19 (a few samples of this study predate the infection). Cell type and time point are not known. The CDR3, as DNA: TGTGCCAGTAGTATCCGGGGTTCTGAAGCTTTCTTT. Its translation: CASSIRGSEAFF.